The T cell receptor (beta chain) under discussion was sequenced for a study of control samples from healthy donors and cancer patients. The method was immunoSEQ multiplex PCR; TCRdb's version includes in-frame clones alone and lacks a portion of them. The sample includes approximately 110,000 clones, 83% of them seen just once. V was clipped by 2 bases and J by 1 base, with 7 bases between them. The CDR3 loop spans 14 amino acids. CDR1 and CDR2 (germline): SEHNR, FQNEAQ (reference sequence). Sequenced material: blood. This clonotype was obtained from a woman in her forties or fifties in good health. This sequence joins TRBV7-9 and TRBJ2-3; D gene unclear. As DNA, the CDR3 is TGTGCCAGCAGCTTATCTAGGGGCACAGATACGCAGTATTTT. Its translation is CASSLSRGTDTQYF.